The 25 T cell receptor beta chains below were found in one sample sequenced in a study of human T cells and chemical hapten exposure. The sample's time point: patch test 2, 6 weeks after DPC sensitization. Treatment: therapeutic diphenylcyclopropenone sensitization with weekly scalp DPC. In TCRdb, the RACE reads were re-called with MiXCR into one record per CDR3 protein. Altogether over 70,000 distinct CDR3 sequences are present, approximately 9% being singletons, with the ten largest covering roughly 3.8%. The specimen comprised whole blood, sampled in connection with sensitization to the hapten diphenylcyclopropenone (DPC). These receptors were obtained from a woman between 50 and 59 years old with alopecia areata. Some clones in this sample may be carry-over from other donors' samples.

This chain uses TRBV20-1 with TRBJ2-3; D gene unclear. The V gene's germline CDR1 is DFQATT and CDR2 SNEGSKA (reference sequence). The CDR3 runs 14 residues. The germline V and J ends were trimmed by 0 bases and 0 bases, with 7 bases remaining between them. DNA for the CDR3: TGCAGTGCTAGAGACGCGGAGAGCACAGATACGCAGTATTTT. It yields the protein CSARDAESTDTQYF.

This clonotype was recorded many times. The chain links TRBV12-3 or TRBV12-4 to TRBJ1-2; perhaps TRBD1 as D (5 bases). This CDR3 spans 14 amino acids. Trimming took 2 bases from V and 7 from J, leaving 14 bases between them. CDR3 DNA sequence: TGTGCCAGCAGTTTATTAGGAGGGGATGCTGGCTACACCTTC. It encodes CASSLLGGDAGYTF.

The rearrangement links TRBV7-2 to TRBJ2-3; TRBD1 is a possible D gene (6 bases). With 2 bases removed from V and 5 bases from J, the gap between germline ends came to 14 bases. Germline lookup yields CDR1 SGHTA and CDR2 FQGNSA. This CDR3 is 15 amino acids long. CDR3 coding DNA: TGTGCCAGCAGCTTACAGGGGACCCTGGGAGATACGCAGTATTTT. Amino acid sequence: CASSLQGTLGDTQYF.

The sample holds a few counts of this clonotype. The chain recombines TRBV7-8 with TRBJ2-7; TRBD2 matches 13 bases. The V segment lost 4 bases and the J segment 5 bases; nucleotides outside the gene matches: 2. Per the germline V gene, CDR1 is SGHVS and CDR2 is FQNEAQ. This CDR3 is built from 14 residues. The CDR3 region is CASSSGLAGDEQYF. DNA of the CDR3: TGTGCCAGCAGCTCCGGACTAGCGGGAGACGAGCAGTACTTC.

This clonotype has more than one count but fewer than ten. The chain joins TRBV6-6 to TRBJ2-7; D is unclear. The CDR3 consists of 16 residues. V lost 4 bases, J lost 6 bases, and 22 bases lay in between. Germline CDR1 and CDR2: MNHNY and SVGAGI (reference sequence). CDR3 bases: TGTGCCAGCAGTTCGTTTAACCCCTCGGGTCTCTCCGAGCAGTACTTC. The encoded protein is CASSSFNPSGLSEQYF.

This clonotype has more than one count but fewer than ten. The V and J genes are TRBV20-1 and TRBJ2-3; D is unresolved. The CDR3 spans 17 residues. V gave up 2 bases and J gave up 4 bases, with 22 bases separating them. From germline, CDR1 is DFQATT and CDR2 SNEGSKA (reference sequence). The CDR3 bases are TGCAGTGCTAGATCCTTTGGACCGGGCCCCCAATCAGATACGCAGTATTTT. Its translation is CSARSFGPGPQSDTQYF.

This clonotype was counted only a few times. This chain links TRBV6-5 with TRBJ2-4; 9 bases are shared with TRBD2. The trim removed 6 bases at V and 2 bases at J, leaving 5 bases unmatched. The CDR3 loop spans 15 amino acids. CDR1 and CDR2 from the germline V gene are MNHEY and SVGAGI. The CDR3 nucleotides are TGTGCCAGCAGAGATGGACTAGCGACCAAAAACATTCAGTACTTC. It translates to CASRDGLATKNIQYF.

This clonotype appeared many times. This chain uses TRBV5-1 with TRBJ1-1; TRBD1 matches 8 bases. V dropped 1 base and J dropped 1; count of bases not matched to a gene: 12. Germline V lookup: CDR1 SGHRS, CDR2 YFSETQ. This CDR3 has 18 residues. The CDR3 sequence is CASSLTVQGAVGNTEAFF. The CDR3 coding sequence is TGCGCCAGCAGCTTGACGGTTCAGGGGGCAGTTGGGAACACTGAAGCTTTCTTT.

In its sample, this clonotype was seen many times. This chain joins TRBV10-3 and TRBJ2-3; possibly TRBD2 for D (7 bases). This CDR3 has 13 residues. Germline values: CDR1 ENHRY, CDR2 SYGVKD. Trimming took off 7 bases at V and 6 bases at J, with 14 bases between the two ends. DNA for the CDR3: TGTGCCATCAAAGGAGGGGGGGCCGATACGCAGTATTTT. It codes for CAIKGGGADTQYF.

This clonotype has just a few counts. The rearrangement uses TRBV7-2 and TRBJ2-4; D uncertain. Germline lookup yields CDR1 SGHTA and CDR2 FQGNSA. The V end was cut by 1 base, the J end by 9 bases, with 10 bases between. This CDR3 spans 13 amino acids. The CDR3 DNA reads as TGTGCCAGCAGCTTAGACGTCCTAAGCATTCAGTACTTC. Encoded protein: CASSLDVLSIQYF.

The V and J genes are TRBV12-3 or TRBV12-4 and TRBJ2-7; no firm D call. This CDR3 contains 11 residues. V was trimmed by 5 bases and J by 4 bases, leaving 6 bases between them. CDR3: CASSPKYEQYF. The DNA for the CDR3 is TGTGCCAGCAGTCCTAAATACGAGCAGTACTTC.

V usage is TRBV3-1 and J usage is TRBJ2-3, with D possibly TRBD1 on 6 matching bases. Germline V gives CDR1 LGHDT, CDR2 YNNKEL (reference sequence). The CDR3 consists of 13 residues. V lost 4 bases and J lost 5, with 10 bases in between. The CDR3 nucleotides are TGTGCCAGCAGCCCGGACAGTGGAGATACGCAGTATTTT. Translated, it gives CASSPDSGDTQYF.

This clonotype was picked up a small number of times. This sequence joins TRBV20-1 and TRBJ1-1; D possibly corresponds to TRBD1 (5 bases). This CDR3 comprises 12 residues. V lost 8 bases to trimming and J lost 4 bases, with 14 bases between them. In germline, CDR1 is DFQATT, CDR2 SNEGSKA (reference sequence). The CDR3 spells CSSAGDGTEAFF. CDR3 DNA: TGCAGTTCCGCCGGGGACGGCACTGAAGCTTTCTTT.

This clonotype occurred a few times. The chain uses TRBV6-5 and TRBJ1-4, with 9 positions matching TRBD1. Germline V CDR1 and CDR2: MNHEY, SVGAGI. This CDR3 is built from 13 residues. V shed 2 bases, J shed 11 bases, and the junction held 3 bases outside the gene matches. The CDR3 sequence is CASSYGTGLKLFF. The CDR3 nucleotides read TGTGCCAGCAGTTACGGGACAGGGTTGAAACTGTTTTTT.

The chain uses TRBV11-2 and TRBJ2-5; D is possibly TRBD1 (5 bases). CDR1 SGHAT and CDR2 FQNNGV come from the germline V gene. The CDR3 runs to 15 residues. V was clipped by 2 bases and J by 2 bases, with 12 bases between them. This CDR3 reads CASSLQGTLQETQYF. CDR3 coding DNA: TGTGCCAGCAGCTTACAGGGTACGCTTCAAGAGACCCAGTACTTC.

The V call is TRBV12-3 or TRBV12-4, the J call TRBJ2-1, with TRBD2 matching over 7 bases. The V segment lost 3 bases and the J segment 0 bases; nucleotides outside the gene matches: 5. The CDR3 spans 16 residues. CDR3 bases: TGTGCCAGCAGTTTCTTAGCGGGTAGCTCCTACAATGAGCAGTTCTTC. Amino acid sequence: CASSFLAGSSYNEQFF.

This clonotype was counted between two and nine times. The genes are TRBV27 and TRBJ1-5; D remains unclear. V shed 1 base and J shed 8 bases, with 9 bases lying between them. The germline gives CDR1 MNHEY, CDR2 SMNVEV (reference sequence). The CDR3 sequence is 13 residues long. The CDR3: CASSLYRWEPQHF. CDR3 in DNA: TGTGCCAGCAGTTTATACAGATGGGAGCCCCAGCATTTT.

This clonotype was counted ten times or more. This chain connects TRBV6-5 to TRBJ2-1; D is ambiguous. The germline V and J ends were trimmed by 0 bases and 7 bases, with 7 bases remaining between them. This CDR3 contains 13 residues. The germline gives CDR1 MNHEY, CDR2 SVGAGI. In nucleotides, the CDR3 is TGTGCCAGCAGTTACTCGACTGGGAATGAGCAGTTCTTC. It translates to CASSYSTGNEQFF.

The rearrangement links TRBV27 to TRBJ2-2; 7 bases fit TRBD1. J was trimmed by 6 bases and V by 8 bases; bases with no gene match: 15. CDR3 length: 16 amino acids. The germline CDR1 and CDR2 sequences are MNHEY and SMNVEV (reference sequence). CDR3 in amino acids: CASRSTGQRFSGELFF. The CDR3 DNA is TGTGCCAGCCGGTCGACGGGACAGAGGTTCTCCGGGGAGCTGTTTTTT.

This clonotype was seen more than once but under ten times. V and J are TRBV7-9 and TRBJ1-4, with D hard to call. Looked up from germline, CDR1 is SEHNR and CDR2 is FQNEAQ (reference sequence). Trimming took off 1 base at V and 0 bases at J, with 12 bases between the two ends. This CDR3 contains 17 residues. CDR3 coding DNA: TGTGCCAGCAGCTTAGAGGACCGGCCTTCAACTAATGAAAAACTGTTTTTT. This sequence encodes CASSLEDRPSTNEKLFF. The entire variable domain, with the rest obtained from reference TRBV7-9 and TRBJ1-4, is as follows: DTGVSQNPRHKITKRGQNVTFRCDPISEHNRLYWYRQTLGQGPEFLTYFQNEAQLEKSRLLSDRFSAERPKGSFSTLEIQRTEQGDSAMYLCASSLEDRPSTNEKLFFGSGTQLSVL.

Only a few counts were recorded for this clonotype. The V gene is TRBV2, the J gene TRBJ2-4, with 8 bases that match TRBD2. V lost 6 bases, J lost 0 bases, and 7 bases stayed unmatched. This CDR3 is 16 amino acids long. Looked up from germline, CDR1 is SNHLY and CDR2 is FYNNEI. The CDR3 reads CASRLIAGLAKNIQYF. The CDR3 nucleotides read TGTGCCAGCAGACTCATAGCGGGGCTAGCCAAAAACATTCAGTACTTC.

This clonotype was seen many times. This sequence joins TRBV18 and TRBJ1-5; 8 bases line up with TRBD1. This CDR3 comprises 14 residues. Germline assignment: CDR1 KGHSH and CDR2 LQKENI. The J segment lost 5 bases and the V segment lost 3 bases, leaving 3 bases of the junction unmatched. As DNA, the CDR3 is TGTGCCAGCTCACCTTCAGGGGGCGATCAGCCCCAGCATTTT. Protein product: CASSPSGGDQPQHF.

This clonotype was found a few times. The chain recombines TRBV7-9 with TRBJ1-1; 8 bases align to TRBD1. The V segment lost 5 bases and the J segment 6 bases; nucleotides outside the gene matches: 8. Germline CDR1 and CDR2: SEHNR and FQNEAQ (reference sequence). The CDR3 is made up of 14 amino acids. As DNA, the CDR3 is TGTGCCAGCAGCCCACCAGGGGGCTGGGCTGAAGCTTTCTTT. Translated, it gives CASSPPGGWAEAFF.

This clonotype has only a few counts. The chain links TRBV5-4 to TRBJ2-3; no clear D gene. Germline V CDR1 and CDR2: SGHNT, YYREEE (reference sequence). The V end lost 0 bases, the J end lost 2 bases, and 4 bases lay between the germline ends. The CDR3 is made up of 13 amino acids. CDR3 protein: CASSLDVTDTQYF. DNA for the CDR3: TGTGCCAGCAGCTTGGATGTCACAGATACGCAGTATTTT. The full variable domain, with the rest looked up from reference TRBV5-4 and TRBJ2-3, is ETGVTQSPTHLIKTRGQQVTLRCSSQSGHNTVSWYQQALGQGPQFIFQYYREEENGRGNFPPRFSGLQFPNYSSELNVNALELDDSALYLCASSLDVTDTQYFGPGTRLTVL.

In this sample, this clonotype turned up a few times. One end of the junction varies from germline; a read error may be responsible. V usage is TRBV6-5 and J usage is TRBJ2-1, with D tentatively TRBD2 (6 bases). This CDR3 spans 13 amino acids. The germline V gene encodes CDR1 MNHEY and CDR2 SVGAGI. CDR3 nucleotides: TGTGCCAGCTCCCCAGGTAGCGGCTTTCTAGGGGCCTTC. Protein product: CASSPGSGFLGAF.